This T cell receptor (beta chain) was identified during a study of blood T cell repertoires in COVID-19. Study-wide context: COVID-19 samples collected from the United States, Italy and Spain covered acute and convalescent phases. The analysed material was cDNA or gDNA that came from T cells, B-cell-depleted T cells, or PBMCs.

As handled by the study authors: Amplification of reference gene primers was used by the study to estimate nucleated cell counts. This table comes from immunoSEQ multiplex PCR, and its TCRdb copy is limited to in-frame clones, with some not included. V, J and clone size derive from that table, while D and trimming were established from the DNA sequence. This table has about 140,000 clones, approximately 82% appearing once. The sample consisted of peripheral blood. This TCR was sampled from a man aged 55 to 70 who had recovered from COVID-19.

The CDR3 sequence is CATSALAGLTDTQYF. DNA of the CDR3: TGTGCCACCAGTGCGCTAGCGGGGCTCACAGATACGCAGTATTTT. The chain carries TRBV24-1 and TRBJ2-3; 9 nucleotides line up with TRBD2. The V and J ends lost 5 bases and 2 bases, in that order; junction bases with no gene match: 4. Germline CDR1 is KGHDR and CDR2 is SFDVKD. The CDR3 runs to 15 residues.